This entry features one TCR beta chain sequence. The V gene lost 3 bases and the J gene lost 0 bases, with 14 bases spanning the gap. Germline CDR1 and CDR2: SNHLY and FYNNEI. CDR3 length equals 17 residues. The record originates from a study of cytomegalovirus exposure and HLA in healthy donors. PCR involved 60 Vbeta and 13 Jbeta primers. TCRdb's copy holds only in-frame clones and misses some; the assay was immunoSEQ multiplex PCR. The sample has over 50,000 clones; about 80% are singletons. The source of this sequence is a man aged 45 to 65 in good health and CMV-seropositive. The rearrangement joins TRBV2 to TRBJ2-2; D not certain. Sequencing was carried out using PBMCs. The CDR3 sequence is CASSDWVEEPNTGELFF. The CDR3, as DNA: TGTGCCAGCAGTGATTGGGTAGAGGAGCCGAACACCGGGGAGCTGTTTTTT.